Listed below are T cell receptor beta chains from one sample, sequenced in a study of vaccination effects on CD4 cells after COVID-19. Their antigens remain unidentified. Method: immunoSEQ multiplex PCR; TCRdb's copy keeps in-frame clones and lacks some. This sample yields around 36,000 clones, of which roughly 70% are seen a single time; 20% to 25% belongs to the top ten. Sequenced here: CD4+ T cells from PBMCs cultured with SARS-CoV-2 spike peptides, sampled before COVID-19 vaccination. These receptor sequences come from a human donor who received a COVID-19 vaccine. Each CDR3 is given with its conserved first and last residue. A D gene is named only where the DNA matches it firmly. Size is stated for part of the rows, as once, few or many counts, or as a class when the clone is expanded.

V	size	D	J	DNA	CDR3
TRBV5-1	.	.	TRBJ2-2	TGCGCCAGCGACCAGGGTTCGGCGAACACCGGGGAGCTGTTTTTT	CASDQGSANTGELFF
TRBV9	.	.	TRBJ2-7	TGTGCCAGCAGCGAGACGATCTGGGACTACGAGCAGTACTTC	CASSETIWDYEQYF
TRBV28	.	.	TRBJ1-6	TGTGCCAGCAGTCCAAGACAGCCCTATAATTCACCCCTCCACTTT	CASSPRQPYNSPLHF
TRBV6-1	.	.	TRBJ2-7	TGTGCCAGCAGTGAAGTGAGTGAGCAGTACTTC	CASSEVSEQYF
TRBV5-5	.	.	TRBJ1-1	TGTGCCAGCAGCTTGGATCGGAACACTGAAGCTTTCTTT	CASSLDRNTEAFF
TRBV28	.	TRBD1	TRBJ1-2	TGTGCCAGCAGCCAGGGACAGAGGTATGGCTACACCTTC	CASSQGQRYGYTF
TRBV6-2/TRBV6-3	.	.	TRBJ1-2	TGTGCCAGCAGTGGCAGGACGGCAATCTATGGCTACACCTTC	CASSGRTAIYGYTF
TRBV27	few	.	TRBJ1-2	TGTGCCAGCAGTGTAGGGGCAGGGAATGGCTACACCTTC	CASSVGAGNGYTF
TRBV3-1/TRBV3-2	once	.	TRBJ1-6	TGTGCCAGCAGCCAGTTCAGGAGTAATTCACCCCTCCACTTT	CASSQFRSNSPLHF
TRBV7-8	few	.	TRBJ1-2	TGTGCCAGCAGCTCCCAGGGTGATGGCTATGGCTACACCTTC	CASSSQGDGYGYTF
TRBV12-5	.	.	TRBJ1-5	TGTGCTAGTGGTTTGTTGGGAGATACTCATTTT	CASGLLGDTHF
TRBV5-1	.	.	TRBJ2-1	TGCGCCAGCAGCCTACGGCTGTCAGTTTACAATGAGCAGTTCTTC	CASSLRLSVYNEQFF
TRBV25-1	.	TRBD1	TRBJ1-5	TGTGCCAGCAGTGGAGAGGGGGCTCAGCCCCAGCATTTT	CASSGEGAQPQHF
TRBV28	.	TRBD2	TRBJ2-2	TGTGCCAGCATCACCTTAGCGGGCCGCCGGAACACCGGGGAGCTGTTTTTT	CASITLAGRRNTGELFF
TRBV4-2	once	.	TRBJ1-2	TGTGCCAGCAGCCAACCCGGACGAGCTAACTATGGCTACACCTTC	CASSQPGRANYGYTF
TRBV29-1	.	.	TRBJ1-4	TGCAGCGTTGAGGGGGATCGGGAAAAACTGTTTTTT	CSVEGDREKLFF
TRBV27	few	.	TRBJ1-5	TGTGCCAGCAGTCCCTCGCCGGGGCCCCCTTACAATCAGCCCCAGCATTTT	CASSPSPGPPYNQPQHF
TRBV28	.	.	TRBJ2-1	TGTGCCAGCAGTTTCCCAGGGTCGGGGATCAATGAGCAGTTCTTC	CASSFPGSGINEQFF
TRBV19	.	.	TRBJ2-7	TGTGCCAGTAGCGGGGGGCCCTACGAGCAGTACTTC	CASSGGPYEQYF
TRBV15	.	.	TRBJ2-3	TGTGCCACCAGCAGAGATGGGCAGGGGTGGGGAGATACGCAGTATTTT	CATSRDGQGWGDTQYF